A single sample gave rise to the 13 T cell receptor beta chains below, sequenced in a study of human T cells and chemical hapten exposure (dated by TCRdb to about 2021). In the paper's terms, the time point label means: healthy volunteer bleed at 2 weeks. Total RNA was extracted from unfractionated whole blood that had been collected in Tempus Blood RNA tubes. Library prep was done by RACE. Sequencer: NextSeq 500. The public reads were reanalyzed by TCRdb: fastp trimming at Q25, MiXCR alignment, in-frame beta chains only. CDR3 protein duplicates are merged, each entry listing the most common genes and DNA. This sample is represented by roughly 130,000 distinct CDR3 sequences; approximately 9.5% of them were singletons. The ten most abundant clones make up approximately 1.6% of the sample. The sequenced sample was whole blood. The receptors stem from a male donor in good health. Some clones in this sample may be carry-over from other donors' samples.

This chain connects TRBV7-9 to TRBJ1-2; TRBD1 might be the D (6 bases). The germline V gene has CDR1 SEHNR and CDR2 FQNEAQ (reference sequence). V gave up 1 base and J gave up 7 bases, with 10 bases separating them. The CDR3 sequence is 13 residues long. CDR3 residues: CASSLGSGAGYTF. Written as DNA, the CDR3 is TGTGCCAGCAGCTTAGGCTCAGGGGCTGGCTACACCTTC.

The rearrangement links TRBV2 to TRBJ1-1; a weak D match, TRBD1 (6 bases). Germline V gene data show CDR1 as SNHLY and CDR2 as FYNNEI. The CDR3 has 15 residues. The V gene lost 4 bases and the J gene lost 2 bases, with 14 bases spanning the gap. DNA of the CDR3: TGTGCCAGCAGTGTAGAAGGACAGCCAAACACTGAAGCTTTCTTT. It translates to CASSVEGQPNTEAFF.

Only a few counts were recorded for this clonotype. The chain uses TRBV23-1 and TRBJ2-7; no definite D call. TRBV23-1 is designated an ORF whose function remains uncertain. This CDR3 is 16 amino acids long. V was clipped by 1 base and J by 3 bases, with 16 bases between them. CDR3: CASSQFRPVGSYEQYF. CDR3 coding DNA: TGCGCCAGCAGTCAATTCCGGCCCGTCGGAAGCTACGAGCAGTACTTC.

This clonotype has ten or more counts. The chain joins TRBV20-1 to TRBJ2-3; D may be TRBD2 (5 bases). In germline, CDR1 is DFQATT, CDR2 SNEGSKA (reference sequence). Trimming took off 1 base at V and 0 bases at J, with 5 bases between the two ends. This CDR3 has 13 residues. Here the CDR3 DNA reads TGCAGTGCTAGAGGAGGGAGCACAGATACGCAGTATTTT. This translates into CSARGGSTDTQYF.

This clonotype was detected only a few times. The genes are TRBV7-2 and TRBJ1-3; D is unclear. Germline lookup yields CDR1 SGHTA and CDR2 FQGNSA. Trimming shortened V by 6 bases and J by 0 bases, and 9 bases separated the two germline ends. The CDR3 has 14 amino acids. The DNA for the CDR3 is TGTGCCAGCAGTAGGAGTTCCTCTGGAAACACCATATATTTT. Translated: CASSRSSSGNTIYF.

This clonotype has just a few counts. The chain uses TRBV7-9 and TRBJ1-4, with D perhaps matching TRBD1 (5 bases). V was shortened by 4 bases and J by 2 bases, with 8 bases between the two germline ends. From germline, CDR1 is SEHNR and CDR2 FQNEAQ (reference sequence). The length of the CDR3 is 14 residues. CDR3 sequence: CASSSGRTNEKLFF. The CDR3 DNA is TGTGCCAGCAGCTCGGGACGGACTAATGAAAAACTGTTTTTT.

This clonotype was detected a few times. The chain uses TRBV18 and TRBJ1-1; D is perhaps TRBD1 (6 bases). There are 15 residues in the CDR3. Germline V CDR1 and CDR2: KGHSH, LQKENI. Trimming pared 2 bases from V and 5 bases from J, leaving 15 bases between. In DNA form, the CDR3 reads TGTGCCAGCTCACCAGGGACGGGTCAGGGGACTGAAGCTTTCTTT. Its protein is CASSPGTGQGTEAFF.

This clonotype was seen repeatedly, ten times or more. The genes are TRBV20-1 and TRBJ2-5, with 11 bases that match TRBD2. The junction had 8 bases not matched to a gene; V was cut back by 0 bases and J by 5 bases. The CDR3 totals 16 residues. Germline V gene sequence: CDR1 DFQATT, CDR2 SNEGSKA (reference sequence). The CDR3 is CSARDRELAGVETQYF. CDR3 coding DNA: TGCAGTGCTAGAGATCGAGAACTAGCGGGAGTTGAGACCCAGTACTTC.

V usage is TRBV29-1 and J usage is TRBJ2-5; unclear D gene. Looked up from germline, CDR1 is SQVTM and CDR2 is ANQGSEA. The CDR3 covers 11 residues. V lost 5 bases to trimming and J lost 5 bases, with 9 bases between them. The CDR3, as DNA: TGCAGCGTTCTCCCCGGGGAGACCCAGTACTTC. It codes for CSVLPGETQYF.

There are many counts of this clonotype. The V and J genes are TRBV10-2 and TRBJ1-1; 7 positions match TRBD1. The CDR3 has 15 residues. Germline trimming cut 3 bases from V and 1 base from J; bases unmatched to any gene: 5. Germline V gene sequence: CDR1 WSHSY, CDR2 SAAADI. The CDR3 sequence is CASSELGTENTEAFF. CDR3 DNA: TGCGCCAGCAGTGAATTAGGGACAGAGAACACTGAAGCTTTCTTT.

The chain is built from TRBV5-6 and TRBJ2-3, with 10 bases that match TRBD2. From germline, CDR1 is SGHDT and CDR2 YYEEEE. V lost 1 base, J lost 2 bases, and 7 bases stayed unmatched. This CDR3 contains 17 residues. The CDR3 reads CASSLSLSGRITDTQYF. CDR3 DNA sequence: TGTGCCAGCAGCTTGTCCCTTAGCGGGAGGATCACAGATACGCAGTATTTT.

J is TRBJ2-1 and V is TRBV4-1; 13 nucleotides align to TRBD2. Germline lookup yields CDR1 MGHRA and CDR2 YSYEKL. V dropped 1 base and J dropped 6; count of bases not matched to a gene: 9. CDR3 length: 18 residues. The CDR3 DNA follows: TGCGCCAGCAGCCAAGCGGGGACTAGCGGGACCCGTTTCAATGAGCAGTTCTTC. Encoded protein: CASSQAGTSGTRFNEQFF.

The rearrangement links TRBV14 to TRBJ1-1; no clear D gene. The CDR3 totals 14 residues. The V end lost 1 base, the J end lost 1 base, and 7 bases lay between the germline ends. Germline V gene data show CDR1 as SGHDN and CDR2 as FVKESK. The CDR3 protein is CASSQGPANTEAFF. The CDR3 nucleotides are TGTGCCAGCAGCCAAGGACCGGCGAACACTGAAGCTTTCTTT.